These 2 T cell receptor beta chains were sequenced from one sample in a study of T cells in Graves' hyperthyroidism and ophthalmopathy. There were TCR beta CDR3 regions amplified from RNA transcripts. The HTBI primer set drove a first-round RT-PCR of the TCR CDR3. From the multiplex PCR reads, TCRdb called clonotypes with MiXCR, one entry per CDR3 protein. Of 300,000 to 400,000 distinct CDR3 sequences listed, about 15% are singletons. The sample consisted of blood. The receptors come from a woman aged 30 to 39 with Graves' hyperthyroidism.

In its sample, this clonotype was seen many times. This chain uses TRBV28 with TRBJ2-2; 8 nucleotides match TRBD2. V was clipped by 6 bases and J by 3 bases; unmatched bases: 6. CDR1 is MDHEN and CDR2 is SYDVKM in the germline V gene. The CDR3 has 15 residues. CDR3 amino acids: CASSGTRADTGELFF. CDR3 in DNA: TGTGCCAGCAGCGGGACTAGAGCGGACACCGGGGAGCTGTTTTTT.

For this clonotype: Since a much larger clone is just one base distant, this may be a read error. The CDR3: CASGLGQGLNLAKNIQYF. CDR3 DNA: TGTGCCAGCGGCTTAGGACAGGGCCTCAATTTAGCCAAAAACATTCAGTACTTC. The chain combines TRBV7-2 with TRBJ2-4; TRBD1 matches 8 bases. The CDR3 is made up of 18 amino acids. The germline CDR1 and CDR2 sequences are SGHTA and FQGNSA.